Presented here are 28 T cell receptor beta chains from one specimen sequenced in a study of shared T cell receptors in the human thymus. The table came from immunoSEQ multiplex PCR; TCRdb's copy has only in-frame clones and leaves some out. Altogether 550,000 to 800,000 clones are present, roughly 85% being singletons, with the ten largest covering about 0.0098%. This sample was also put to use in a study of human thymus T cells.

Sequenced input: thymocytes. The receptors derive from a girl under three years old with a congenital heart defect.

The chain couples TRBV6-1 to TRBJ2-4; a possible D gene is TRBD2 (5 bases). This CDR3 region has 15 residues. The germline V gene encodes CDR1 MNHNS and CDR2 SASEGT. V lost 3 bases, J lost 4 bases, and 13 bases lay in between. CDR3 residues: CASSDEGWSKNIQYF. The CDR3 DNA reads as TGTGCCAGCAGTGACGAGGGTTGGAGTAAAAACATTCAGTACTTC.

The table lists this clone with a count of one. V and J are TRBV5-1 and TRBJ1-3; D is possibly TRBD1 (6 bases). The germline V gene has CDR1 SGHRS and CDR2 YFSETQ. The V gene lost 0 bases and the J gene lost 0 bases, with 13 bases spanning the gap. The CDR3 totals 17 residues. The CDR3 here is CASSLVSGDSSGNTIYF. The CDR3 bases are TGCGCCAGCAGCTTGGTCTCAGGGGATAGCTCTGGAAACACCATATATTTT.

The chain links TRBV9 to TRBJ2-1; 7 nucleotides line up with TRBD1. This CDR3 spans 16 amino acids. Unmatched junction bases numbered 14, after V lost 5 bases and J lost 6 bases. Germline loops: CDR1 SGDLS, CDR2 YYNGEE. CDR3 nucleotide sequence: TGTGCCAGCAGTGATAAGACAGGGAAGTGGTTCAATGAGCAGTTCTTC. It specifies CASSDKTGKWFNEQFF.

Of note for this clone: The sample has other DNA sequences that encode this CDR3 too. This chain's CDR3 is CASSSNSPLHF. The CDR3 coding sequence is TGTGCCAGCAGCTCTAATTCACCCCTCCACTTT. This sequence joins TRBV28 and TRBJ1-6; D call uncertain. The CDR3 covers 11 residues. Germline CDR1 is MDHEN and CDR2 is SYDVKM. V lost 6 bases, J lost 6 bases, and 3 bases lay in between.

This clone is a singleton in its sample. The chain uses TRBV28 and TRBJ2-5, with 11 bases aligning to TRBD2. With 6 bases clipped from V and 1 base from J, the junction kept 10 bases outside the gene matches. Germline V gene sequence: CDR1 MDHEN, CDR2 SYDVKM. CDR3 length: 17 amino acids. CDR3 residues: CASSDVWTSGPQETQYF. The CDR3 DNA reads as TGTGCCAGCAGCGACGTTTGGACTAGCGGGCCCCAAGAGACCCAGTACTTC.

J is TRBJ1-1 and V is TRBV19, with 8 bases fitting TRBD1. The CDR3 length is 15 residues. The V and J ends lost 3 bases and 6 bases, in that order; junction bases with no gene match: 9. Germline CDR1 reads LNHDA; CDR2 reads SQIVND (reference sequence). The CDR3 sequence: CASSIKKQGGPEAFF. DNA of the CDR3: TGTGCCAGTAGTATCAAGAAACAGGGGGGACCTGAAGCTTTCTTT.

The chain recombines TRBV15 with TRBJ2-7, with D perhaps matching TRBD1 (6 bases). Germline loops: CDR1 LNHNV, CDR2 YYDKDF (reference sequence). V was trimmed by 0 bases and J by 7 bases, leaving 22 bases between them. The CDR3 runs to 17 residues. The CDR3 is CATSREAGATSRREQYF. DNA of the CDR3: TGTGCCACCAGCAGAGAAGCAGGGGCTACCTCCCGCCGGGAGCAGTACTTC.

The rearrangement joins TRBV5-4 to TRBJ2-5, with D tentatively TRBD2 (5 bases). This CDR3 is 14 amino acids long. V was trimmed by 3 bases and J by 5 bases, leaving 14 bases between them. Germline CDR1 is SGHNT and CDR2 is YYREEE (reference sequence). CDR3 sequence (DNA): TGTGCCAGCAGCTCAACCGGACGAGGGGAGACCCAGTACTTC. Translated: CASSSTGRGETQYF.

The CDR3 region is CASSGTWVAGRTDTQYF. CDR3 in DNA: TGTGCCAGCAGTGGTACCTGGGTAGCGGGGCGCACAGATACGCAGTATTTT. V gene TRBV2 combines with J gene TRBJ2-3; 8 bases are shared with TRBD2. In germline, CDR1 is SNHLY, CDR2 FYNNEI. V lost 4 bases and J lost 1; bases outside the gene matches: 10. The CDR3 sequence is 17 residues long.

The chain has TRBV5-6 and TRBJ2-5; 8 bases are a match to TRBD2. In germline, CDR1 is SGHDT, CDR2 YYEEEE. The CDR3 length is 13 residues. Trimming removed 1 base from V and 5 bases from J; junction bases left unmatched: 1. In DNA form, the CDR3 reads TGTGCCAGCAGCTTGCGGGGGGGCGAGACCCAGTACTTC. Translated: CASSLRGGETQYF.

The rearrangement joins TRBV9 to TRBJ1-3; 9 bases match TRBD1. Losses at the gene ends were 1 base for V and 2 bases for J; bases not matched to a gene: 7. The CDR3 runs 17 residues. Looked up from germline, CDR1 is SGDLS and CDR2 is YYNGEE. The DNA for the CDR3 is TGTGCCAGCAGCGTACTGGGGGGACAGGGAGCTGGAAACACCATATATTTT. It yields the protein CASSVLGGQGAGNTIYF.

The rearrangement uses TRBV7-2 and TRBJ2-1; 9 bases agree with TRBD2. The J segment lost 3 bases and the V segment lost 4 bases, leaving 10 bases of the junction unmatched. The CDR3 runs 17 residues. Germline V gene sequence: CDR1 SGHTA, CDR2 FQGNSA. The CDR3 DNA follows: TGTGCCAGCAGCTCAAAACATAGCGGGGGCTTCTACAATGAGCAGTTCTTC. Encoded protein: CASSSKHSGGFYNEQFF.

This chain uses TRBV28 with TRBJ2-7, with TRBD1 matching 7 bases. V lost 8 bases to trimming and J lost 6 bases; unmatched junction nucleotides: 4. Germline-derived CDR1 and CDR2 are MDHEN and SYDVKM. This CDR3 contains 11 residues. CDR3 region: CASEDRREQYF. For the CDR3, the DNA is TGTGCCAGCGAGGACAGGCGCGAGCAGTACTTC.

The chain couples TRBV19 to TRBJ2-1; maybe TRBD2 (6 bases). Trimming took 8 bases from V and 14 from J, leaving 16 bases between them. Germline V CDR1 and CDR2: LNHDA, SQIVND (reference sequence). The CDR3 has 11 residues. CDR3 DNA: TGTGCCAGTTCGAGCGGGCGTCTCAAGTTCTTC. Protein sequence: CASSSGRLKFF.

The chain has TRBV4-3 and TRBJ2-1; D possibly corresponds to TRBD2 (7 bases). The CDR3 has 13 residues. Germline V gene sequence: CDR1 LGHNA, CDR2 YSLEER. The V end was cut by 8 bases, the J end by 4 bases, with 12 bases between. The CDR3 is CASGGADYNEQFF. Written as DNA, the CDR3 is TGCGCCAGCGGGGGGGCCGATTACAATGAGCAGTTCTTC.

The chain employs TRBV4-1 and TRBJ2-3; maybe TRBD2 (6 bases). CDR3 size: 15 residues. V gave up 3 bases and J gave up 7 bases, with 17 bases separating them. From germline, CDR1 is MGHRA and CDR2 YSYEKL. CDR3 coding DNA: TGCGCCAGCAGCCAGGATCGAGCGGGTGTCTATACGCAGTATTTT. Translation: CASSQDRAGVYTQYF.

The rearrangement joins TRBV4-3 to TRBJ1-5, with unresolved D. The CDR3 contains 19 residues. Per the germline V gene, CDR1 is LGHNA and CDR2 is YSLEER. Trimming took 1 base from V and 5 from J, leaving 24 bases between them. CDR3 in DNA: TGCGCCAGCAGCCAAGTACGTAGCTTCGAGAGGTCTGAGGATCAGCCCCAGCATTTT. Amino acids: CASSQVRSFERSEDQPQHF.

This sequence joins TRBV6-5 and TRBJ1-1; a possible D gene is TRBD1 (5 bases). Trimming left V 6 bases short and J 8 bases short, with 13 bases between. This CDR3 spans 12 amino acids. Germline CDR1 MNHEY, CDR2 SVGAGI. The CDR3 coding sequence is TGTGCCAGCAGACCTCTCCAGGGAGAAGCTTTCTTT. This sequence encodes CASRPLQGEAFF.

This rearrangement joins TRBV14 to TRBJ2-3; D possibly corresponds to TRBD1 (5 bases). Germline V lookup: CDR1 SGHDN, CDR2 FVKESK. The V end lost 1 base, the J end lost 0 bases, and 11 bases lay between the germline ends. The CDR3 is made up of 16 amino acids. The CDR3 coding sequence is TGTGCCAGCAGCCAAGCCCAGGGCAGTAGCACAGATACGCAGTATTTT. It specifies CASSQAQGSSTDTQYF.

The chain recombines TRBV2 with TRBJ1-2, with D uncertain. V was clipped by 10 bases and J by 6 bases, with 6 bases between them. Germline V gene lookup returns CDR1 SNHLY and CDR2 FYNNEI. This CDR3 has 9 residues. CDR3 amino acids: CAIQDGYTF. CDR3 in DNA: TGTGCCATTCAGGATGGCTACACCTTC.

The chain uses TRBV6-5 and TRBJ2-7; TRBD2 aligns across 9 bases. There are 15 residues in the CDR3. Germline assignment: CDR1 MNHEY and CDR2 SVGAGI. The CDR3 coding sequence is TGTACCTCCTCCCCGGTTGGCGGGGGGGGGTACGAGCAGTACTTC. This sequence encodes CTSSPVGGGGYEQYF.

The chain couples TRBV2 to TRBJ1-2; the match to TRBD1 covers 8 bases. V lost 4 bases to trimming and J lost 8 bases; unmatched junction nucleotides: 6. Germline loops: CDR1 SNHLY, CDR2 FYNNEI. The CDR3 length is 13 residues. The CDR3 region is CASSAVRGRGYTF. DNA for the CDR3: TGTGCCAGCAGTGCCGTCAGGGGGCGAGGCTACACCTTC.

This chain joins TRBV9 and TRBJ2-6, with D perhaps matching TRBD1 (5 bases). The CDR3 totals 19 residues. V lost 3 bases, J lost 2 bases, and 21 bases lay in between. The germline V gene has CDR1 SGDLS and CDR2 YYNGEE. CDR3 protein: CASSGYRDSGMPGANVLTF. CDR3 nucleotide sequence: TGTGCCAGCAGCGGGTATAGAGATTCAGGGATGCCTGGGGCCAACGTCCTGACTTTC.

This chain links TRBV6-6 with TRBJ1-1, with TRBD1 matching 7 bases. The CDR3 sequence is 16 residues long. V lost 4 bases, J lost 3 bases, and 11 bases stayed unmatched. Germline CDR1 MNHNY, CDR2 SVGAGI (reference sequence). The DNA of the CDR3 is TGTGCCAGCAGTTCAACAAAACCCCAGGGGGACACTGAAGCTTTCTTT. It is translated as CASSSTKPQGDTEAFF.

This chain's CDR3 is CASSSPRKGISSYEQYF. DNA for the CDR3: TGTGCCAGCAGCTCCCCCCGGAAGGGGATCAGCTCCTACGAGCAGTACTTC. This chain links TRBV11-2 with TRBJ2-5, with a tentative D call TRBD1 (5 bases). The J call may be in error: the DNA end matches TRBJ2-7 better. This CDR3 region has 17 residues. In germline, CDR1 is SGHAT, CDR2 FQNNGV.

The J gene is TRBJ2-5, the V gene TRBV6-5; possible D gene TRBD1, 5 bases. Germline CDR1 reads MNHEY; CDR2 reads SVGAGI. The CDR3 spans 14 residues. Trimming took 2 bases from V and 1 from J, leaving 8 bases between them. CDR3 DNA: TGTGCCAGCAGTTACCGGCAGGGCCAAGAGACCCAGTACTTC. It encodes CASSYRQGQETQYF.

The chain combines TRBV9 with TRBJ1-2, with unresolved D. CDR1 and CDR2 (germline): SGDLS, YYNGEE. The CDR3 spans 10 residues. V was trimmed by 5 bases and J by 8 bases, leaving 7 bases between them. The CDR3 bases are TGTGCCAGCAGAGGAGTGGGCTACACCTTC. As protein: CASRGVGYTF.

This clone was recorded a few times. The CDR3 DNA reads as TGTGCCAGCACCAGACGCGGCGTTAACTATGGCTACACCTTC. Its protein product is CASTRRGVNYGYTF. The chain joins TRBV28 to TRBJ1-2; D unclear. Trimming stripped 7 bases from V and 1 base from J, with 13 bases between. The CDR3 spans 14 residues. From germline, CDR1 is MDHEN and CDR2 SYDVKM.